This T cell receptor (beta chain) was sequenced for a study of identical twins (dated by TCRdb to 2015 to 2016). About the investigation overall: To test whether fetal clonotypes persist, this study deep-sequenced TCR alpha and beta repertoires from monozygotic twins, from unrelated adults of various ages, and from cord blood. Replicate twin experiments were performed at different times using different library preparation protocols to rule out contamination. The investigation overall reported the following: Out-of-frame TCR alpha sharing in monozygotic twins was systematically underestimated by recombination models, whereas sharing between unrelated individuals was in agreement with the recombination models. Zero-insertion analyses could be partly confounded by invariant T cells such as MAIT and iNKT, though diverse VJ usage argued against such confounding for most clonotypes. A weaker excess of twin sharing was found in beta out-of-frame sequences because the signal-to-noise ratio was lowered by fewer shared sequences. Because the same donors could not be followed over many years, the conclusions relied on cross-sectional statistical analysis. Fewer insertions were carried by abundant cord blood beta clonotypes, a similar but weaker trend appeared in young adult naive repertoires, and no such trend appeared in memory repertoires. Out-of-frame TCR alpha sequences shared between twins showed an excess of low generation-probability sequences compared with coincidental sharing between unrelated individuals.

Libraries were made using 5' RACE. Data came from an Illumina HiSeq 2000. Template switching added a universal primer binding site, and the final cDNA carried a unique molecular identifier that allowed TCR cDNA molecules to be counted accurately. First-strand cDNA for TCR alpha and beta chains was synthesized from specific primers in the conserved constant-segment region. To control for contamination, each cDNA library was double barcoded with a SMART-Mk sample barcode plus Illumina barcodes. Two successive PCR steps introduced TruSeq adapter sequences along with Illumina sample barcodes. Sequencing of the TCR alpha and beta cDNA libraries was done on the Illumina HiSeq platform using custom primers. The original pipeline was this. Raw reads were processed with MiGEC to extract unique molecular identifiers, and MiXCR was used to determine CDR3 positions. Recombination models were inferred per individual with the repgenHMM and IGoR tools using an EM algorithm. Shared clonotypes were analyzed with the tcR package in R, and sharing was normalized by the product of cloneset sizes. To study raw recombination without the effects of thymic and clonal selection, out-of-frame nonproductive sequences were analyzed. Using fastp at Q25 and MiXCR, TCRdb reprocessed the public reads and kept productive beta chains. Each record represents a unique CDR3 protein, reported with the most common genes and DNA among its rows. Here the V and J calls rest on TCRdb's processing, not on the authors' analysis. The sample records about 200,000 distinct CDR3 sequences, 15% of which are singletons. 40% to 45% of the sample belongs to the ten largest clones.

Only healthy Caucasian donors were included. Three pairs of female monozygotic twins, all aged roughly 18 to 29 years, made up the twin cohort. CD4+ and CD8+ T cell populations were isolated with positive isolation kits from Invitrogen. V is clipped by 4 bases and J by 5 bases, and the sequence between their germline boundaries is 13 bases long. The germline V gene (reference sequence) supplies CDR1 SGHKS and CDR2 YYEKEE. Its CDR3 holds 13 amino acids, cysteine through phenylalanine. CDR3 DNA is the only sequence kept; it has 39 bases, read in frame from the first base. Points on this clonotype: Its antigen remains undetermined. Base qualities are not recorded, but no much larger clone differs from it by a single base.

The data also belong to a second study, concerning T cells expressing NK-cell markers. Taken from the second paper: Eight or nine donors provided sorted CD3+CD56+NKG2C+, CD3+CD56+NKG2C- and CD3+CD56-NKG2C+ T-cell subsets, whose TCR beta-chain repertoires were profiled. Among the eight sequenced donors, seven were HCMV-seropositive and one was HCMV-seronegative. In several experiments an anti-gammadeltaTCR antibody was added to restrict sorting to alphabetaTCR-expressing T cells. In more than 5 donors, the dominant CD3+CD56+NKG2C+ clonotypes ranked among the top 10 CD8+ clonotypes, making up 1.0-7.0% of CD8+ T cells. Those dominant clonotypes were again the most abundant among CD3+CD56-NKG2C+ cells in several donors, at about 28.3-60.1%. Whether the expanded NKG2C-expressing T cell clones were specific for HCMV antigens was left unclear. Randomly selected healthy volunteers, three men and five women, were used as the eight sequenced donors. HCMV serostatus was determined by detecting HCMV-specific IgG in serum with a commercial ELISA kit. Reads were demultiplexed and grouped by UMI with MIGEC, and clonotypes were assembled and quantified with MiTCR. Only TCR cDNA sequences supported by at least two reads were kept to exclude erroneous sequences. Downstream repertoire analysis used the tcR package, and clonotypes were matched across fractions by CDR3 nucleotide sequence plus V segment. VDJmatch was used to annotate antigen specificity against VDJdb, with one amino acid substitution in CDR3 allowed.

The clonotype was recovered from a woman aged 18-29 years in good health. The chain is assembled from TRBV5-5 and TRBJ2-7; TRBD2 is possibly the D segment (6 matching bases). Specimen: CD8+ T cells sorted from blood. The DNA sequence follows: TGTGCCAGCAGCCAAGGGACTTATCACGAGCAGTACTTC. It encodes CASSQGTYHEQYF.